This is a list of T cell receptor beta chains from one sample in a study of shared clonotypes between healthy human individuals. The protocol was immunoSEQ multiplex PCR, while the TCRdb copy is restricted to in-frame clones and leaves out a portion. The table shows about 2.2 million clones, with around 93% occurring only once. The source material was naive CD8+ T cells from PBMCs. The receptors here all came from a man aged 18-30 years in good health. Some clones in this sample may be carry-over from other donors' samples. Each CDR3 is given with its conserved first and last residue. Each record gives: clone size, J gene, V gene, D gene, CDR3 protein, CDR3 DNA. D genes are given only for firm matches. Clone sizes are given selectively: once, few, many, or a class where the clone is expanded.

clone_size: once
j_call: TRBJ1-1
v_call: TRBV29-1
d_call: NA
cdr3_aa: CSSTGRVNTEAFF
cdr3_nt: TGCAGCTCCACGGGACGGGTGAACACTGAAGCTTTCTTT

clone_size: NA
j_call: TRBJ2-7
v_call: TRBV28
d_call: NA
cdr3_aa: CASSGGSEDSGEQYF
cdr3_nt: TGTGCCAGCAGTGGAGGATCCGAGGATAGCGGCGAGCAGTACTTC

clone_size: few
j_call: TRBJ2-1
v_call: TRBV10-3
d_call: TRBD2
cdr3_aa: CASLAGGYNEQFF
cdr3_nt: TGTGCCTCACTAGCGGGAGGGTACAATGAGCAGTTCTTC

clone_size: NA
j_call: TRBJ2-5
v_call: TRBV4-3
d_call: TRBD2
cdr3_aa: CASSQERAGALGETQYF
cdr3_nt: TGCGCCAGCAGCCAAGAACGAGCGGGAGCCCTTGGGGAGACCCAGTACTTC

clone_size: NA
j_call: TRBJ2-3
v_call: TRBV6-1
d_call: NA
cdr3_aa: CASSEQGRYTDTQYF
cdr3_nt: TGTGCCAGCAGTGAACAGGGGCGCTACACAGATACGCAGTATTTT

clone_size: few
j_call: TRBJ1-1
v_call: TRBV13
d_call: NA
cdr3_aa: CASSLVRGGHLNTEAFF
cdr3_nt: TGTGCCAGCAGCTTAGTTCGGGGGGGACACCTGAACACTGAAGCTTTCTTT

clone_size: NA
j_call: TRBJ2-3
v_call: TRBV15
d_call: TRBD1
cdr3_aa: CATSRATGPTDTQYF
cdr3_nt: TGTGCCACCAGCAGAGCGACAGGGCCCACAGATACGCAGTATTTT

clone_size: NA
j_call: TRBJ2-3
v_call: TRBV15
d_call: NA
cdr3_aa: CATSRGGEAQYF
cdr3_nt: TGTGCCACCAGCAGAGGAGGTGAGGCGCAGTATTTT

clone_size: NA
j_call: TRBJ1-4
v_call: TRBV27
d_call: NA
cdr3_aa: CASSLSPRTNEKLFF
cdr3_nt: TGTGCCAGCAGTTTATCCCCCAGGACTAATGAAAAACTGTTTTTT

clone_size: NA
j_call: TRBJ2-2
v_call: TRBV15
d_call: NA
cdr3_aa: CATSTRQVSTGELFF
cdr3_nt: TGTGCCACCAGCACCAGACAGGTATCCACCGGGGAGCTGTTTTTT

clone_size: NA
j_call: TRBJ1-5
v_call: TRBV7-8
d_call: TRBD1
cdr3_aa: CASSTTGLGGPQHF
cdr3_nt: TGTGCCAGCAGCACGACAGGGCTGGGAGGGCCCCAGCATTTT

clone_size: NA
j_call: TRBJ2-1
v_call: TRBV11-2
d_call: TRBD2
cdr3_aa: CASSSGLAGESFF
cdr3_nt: TGTGCCAGCAGCTCAGGACTAGCGGGAGAGTCGTTCTTC

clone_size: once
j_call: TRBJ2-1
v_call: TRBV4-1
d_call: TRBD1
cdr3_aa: CASRQPTGTGVEQFF
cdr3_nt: TGCGCCAGCAGACAACCCACCGGGACAGGGGTTGAGCAGTTCTTC

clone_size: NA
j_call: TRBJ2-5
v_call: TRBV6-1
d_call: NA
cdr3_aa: CASSRSRGVETQYF
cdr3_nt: TGTGCCAGCAGTAGAAGCCGCGGGGTCGAGACCCAGTACTTC

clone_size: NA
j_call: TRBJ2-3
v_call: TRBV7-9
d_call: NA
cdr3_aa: CASSGPGMAYTDTQYF
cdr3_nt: TGTGCCAGCAGCGGCCCGGGAATGGCCTACACAGATACGCAGTATTTT

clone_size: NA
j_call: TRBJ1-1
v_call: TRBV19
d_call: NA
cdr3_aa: CASSMGASFNTEAFF
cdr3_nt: TGTGCCAGTAGTATGGGGGCCTCCTTTAACACTGAAGCTTTCTTT

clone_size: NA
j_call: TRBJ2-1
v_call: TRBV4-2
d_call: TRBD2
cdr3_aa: CASSPLTSGSSNEQFF
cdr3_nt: TGTGCCAGCAGCCCCCTCACTAGCGGGAGTTCTAATGAGCAGTTCTTC

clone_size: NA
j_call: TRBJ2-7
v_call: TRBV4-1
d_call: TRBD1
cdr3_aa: CASSFNRGPYEQYF
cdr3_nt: TGCGCCAGCAGCTTTAACAGGGGGCCCTACGAGCAGTACTTC

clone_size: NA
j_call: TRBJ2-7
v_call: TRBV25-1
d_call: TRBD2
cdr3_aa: CASGHGTSGEQYF
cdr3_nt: TGTGCCAGCGGTCATGGGACTAGCGGGGAGCAGTACTTC

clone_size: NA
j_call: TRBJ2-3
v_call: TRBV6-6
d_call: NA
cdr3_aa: CASSYTSWQDTQYF
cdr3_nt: TGTGCCAGCAGTTACACCTCTTGGCAGGATACGCAGTATTTT

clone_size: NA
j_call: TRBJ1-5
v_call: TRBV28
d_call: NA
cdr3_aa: CASSVLRGDQPQHF
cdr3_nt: TGTGCCAGCAGCGTCCTCAGGGGAGATCAGCCCCAGCATTTT

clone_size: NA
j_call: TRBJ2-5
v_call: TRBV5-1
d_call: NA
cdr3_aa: CASSFESRAGETQYF
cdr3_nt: TGCGCCAGCAGCTTCGAGAGCAGGGCCGGGGAGACCCAGTACTTC

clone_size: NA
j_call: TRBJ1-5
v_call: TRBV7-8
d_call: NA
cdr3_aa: CASSITGNGNQPQHF
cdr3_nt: TGTGCCAGCAGCATAACAGGGAACGGCAATCAGCCCCAGCATTTT

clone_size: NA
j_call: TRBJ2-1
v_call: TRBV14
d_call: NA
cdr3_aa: CASRSGGSYNEQFF
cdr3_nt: TGTGCCAGCAGATCTGGGGGCTCCTACAATGAGCAGTTCTTC

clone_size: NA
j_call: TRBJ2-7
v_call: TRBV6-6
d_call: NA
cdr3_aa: CASSYTTYEQYF
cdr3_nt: TGTGCCAGCAGTTACACTACCTACGAGCAGTACTTC

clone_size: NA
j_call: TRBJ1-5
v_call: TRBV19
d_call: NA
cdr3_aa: CASRPERTNQPQHF
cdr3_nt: TGTGCCAGTAGGCCTGAACGTACCAATCAGCCCCAGCATTTT

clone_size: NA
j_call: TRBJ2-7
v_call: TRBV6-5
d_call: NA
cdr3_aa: CASSYLGWDEQYF
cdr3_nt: TGTGCCAGCAGTTACTTGGGTTGGGACGAGCAGTACTTC

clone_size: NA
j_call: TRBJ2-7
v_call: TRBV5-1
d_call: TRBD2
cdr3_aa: CASSIELSGALSYEQYF
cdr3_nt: TGCGCCAGCAGCATCGAACTTAGCGGGGCCCTCTCCTACGAGCAGTACTTC

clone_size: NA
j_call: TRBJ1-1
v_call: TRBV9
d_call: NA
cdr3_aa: CASSEGHGVNTEAFF
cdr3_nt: TGTGCCAGCAGCGAGGGGCATGGGGTGAACACTGAAGCTTTCTTT

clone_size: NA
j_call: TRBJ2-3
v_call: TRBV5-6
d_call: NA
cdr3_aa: CASSLLGTSTDTQYF
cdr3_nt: TGTGCCAGCAGCTTGTTGGGAACTAGCACAGATACGCAGTATTTT

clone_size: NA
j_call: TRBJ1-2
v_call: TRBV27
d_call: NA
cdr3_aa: CASRTGGVYGYTF
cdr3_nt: TGTGCCAGCCGAACGGGGGGGGTATATGGCTACACCTTC

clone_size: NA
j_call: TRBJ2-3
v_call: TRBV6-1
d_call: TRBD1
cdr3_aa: CVAWDRGTDTQYF
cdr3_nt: TGTGTCGCGTGGGACAGGGGAACAGATACGCAGTATTTT

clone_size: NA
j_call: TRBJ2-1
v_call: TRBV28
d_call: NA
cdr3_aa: CASTPRSGTEYNEQFF
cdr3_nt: TGTGCCAGCACCCCGAGGTCGGGAACGGAGTACAATGAGCAGTTCTTC

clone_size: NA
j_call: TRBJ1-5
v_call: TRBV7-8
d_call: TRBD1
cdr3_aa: CASSLDHRGVPNQPQHF
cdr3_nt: TGTGCCAGCAGCTTAGACCACAGGGGCGTGCCCAATCAGCCCCAGCATTTT

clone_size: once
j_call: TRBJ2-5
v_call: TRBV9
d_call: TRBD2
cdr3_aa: CASSVYSGRYQETQYF
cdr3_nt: TGTGCCAGCAGCGTATATAGCGGGAGGTACCAAGAGACCCAGTACTTC

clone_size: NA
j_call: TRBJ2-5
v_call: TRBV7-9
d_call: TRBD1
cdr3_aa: CASSLDRGLLETQYF
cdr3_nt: TGTGCCAGCAGCTTGGACAGGGGGCTTTTAGAGACCCAGTACTTC

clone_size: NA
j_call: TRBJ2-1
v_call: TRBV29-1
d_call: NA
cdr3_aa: CSVEESVSEQFF
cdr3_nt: TGCAGCGTTGAAGAATCGGTGAGTGAGCAGTTCTTC

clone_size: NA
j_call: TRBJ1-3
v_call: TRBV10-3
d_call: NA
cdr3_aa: CAIWNTNRSGNTIYF
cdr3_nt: TGTGCCATCTGGAACACAAACCGCTCTGGAAACACCATATATTTT

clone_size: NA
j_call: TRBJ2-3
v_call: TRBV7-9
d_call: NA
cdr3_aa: CASSSSGSTDTQYF
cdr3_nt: TGTGCCAGCAGCTCGAGCGGTAGCACAGATACGCAGTATTTT

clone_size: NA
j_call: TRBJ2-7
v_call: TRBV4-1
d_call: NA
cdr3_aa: CASSQDPGRKISYEQYF
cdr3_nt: TGCGCCAGCAGCCAAGATCCGGGACGGAAAATTTCCTACGAGCAGTACTTC

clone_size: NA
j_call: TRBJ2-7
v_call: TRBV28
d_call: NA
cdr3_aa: CASILKGGRRSYEQYF
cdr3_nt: TGTGCCAGCATTTTAAAGGGAGGTCGTAGGTCCTACGAGCAGTACTTC

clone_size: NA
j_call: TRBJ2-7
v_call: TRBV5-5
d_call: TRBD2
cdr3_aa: CASSKTSSYEQYF
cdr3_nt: TGTGCCAGCAGCAAGACTAGCAGCTACGAGCAGTACTTC

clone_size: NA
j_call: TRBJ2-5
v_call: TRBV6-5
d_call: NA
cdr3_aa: CATSGPKETQYF
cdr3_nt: TGTGCTACCTCGGGACCCAAAGAGACCCAGTACTTC

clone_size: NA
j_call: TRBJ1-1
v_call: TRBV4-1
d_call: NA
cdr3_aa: CASSLGGVGTEAFF
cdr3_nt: TGCGCCAGCAGCCTTGGAGGGGTTGGCACTGAAGCTTTCTTT

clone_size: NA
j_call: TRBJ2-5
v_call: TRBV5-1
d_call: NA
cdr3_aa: CASSFGTGWGAQETQYF
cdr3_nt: TGCGCCAGCAGCTTTGGAACTGGGTGGGGGGCCCAAGAGACCCAGTACTTC

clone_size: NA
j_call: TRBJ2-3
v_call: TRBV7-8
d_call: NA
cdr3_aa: CASRDPPLGTDTQYF
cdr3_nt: TGTGCCAGCAGGGATCCCCCTCTCGGCACAGATACGCAGTATTTT

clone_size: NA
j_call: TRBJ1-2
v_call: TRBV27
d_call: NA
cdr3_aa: CASSLLGARDYGYTF
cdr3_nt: TGTGCCAGCAGTTTGTTGGGGGCGCGGGACTATGGCTACACCTTC

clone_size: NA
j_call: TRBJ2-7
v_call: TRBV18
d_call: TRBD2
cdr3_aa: CASSPLKRDYEQYF
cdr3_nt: TGTGCCAGCTCACCACTTAAGCGGGACTACGAGCAGTACTTC

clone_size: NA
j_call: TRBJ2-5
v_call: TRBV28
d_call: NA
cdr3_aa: CASSSYVIKEVQETQYF
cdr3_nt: TGTGCCAGCAGTTCCTACGTTATAAAGGAGGTCCAAGAGACCCAGTACTTC

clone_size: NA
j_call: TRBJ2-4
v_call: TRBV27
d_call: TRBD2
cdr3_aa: CASSDSGSALNIQYF
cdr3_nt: TGTGCCAGCAGTGACAGCGGGAGCGCATTAAACATTCAGTACTTC

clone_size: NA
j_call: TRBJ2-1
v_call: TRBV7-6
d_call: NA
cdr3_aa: CASSLRPPGEQFF
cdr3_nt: TGTGCCAGCAGCTTAAGACCCCCCGGGGAGCAGTTCTTC

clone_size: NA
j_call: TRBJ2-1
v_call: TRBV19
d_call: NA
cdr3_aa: CASISAGQGNEQFF
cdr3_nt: TGTGCCAGTATTTCTGCCGGACAAGGCAATGAGCAGTTCTTC

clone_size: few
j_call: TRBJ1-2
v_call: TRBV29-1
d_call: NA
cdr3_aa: CSANPNQGSYGYTF
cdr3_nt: TGCAGCGCTAACCCAAACCAGGGATCCTATGGCTACACCTTC

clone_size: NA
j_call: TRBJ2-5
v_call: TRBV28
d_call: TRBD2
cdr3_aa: CASSGVASGLQETQYF
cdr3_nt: TGTGCCAGCAGTGGTGTGGCTAGCGGCCTTCAAGAGACCCAGTACTTC

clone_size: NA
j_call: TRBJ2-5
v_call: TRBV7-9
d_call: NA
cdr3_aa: CASSSVQETQYF
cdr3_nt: TGTGCCAGCAGCTCCGTCCAAGAGACCCAGTACTTC

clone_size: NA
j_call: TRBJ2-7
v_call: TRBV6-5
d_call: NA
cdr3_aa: CASCSRGQALYEQYF
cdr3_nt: TGTGCCAGCTGCTCACGCGGCCAGGCCCTCTACGAGCAGTACTTC

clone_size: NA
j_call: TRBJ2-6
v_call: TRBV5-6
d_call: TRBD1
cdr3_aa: CASSLGTGTGVSGANVLTF
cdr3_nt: TGTGCCAGCAGCTTGGGGACCGGGACAGGGGTCTCTGGGGCCAACGTCCTGACTTTC